The present T cell receptor (beta chain) was sequenced within a study of Ad26.COV2.S vaccination and SARS-CoV-2 variants. Turning to the study itself: Within the COV1001 Ad26.COV2.S trial arm, the donor was enrolled. General study results and limits: People who got the vaccine had more spike-specific TCR breadth than people who got placebo.

Treatment described: roughly 20 received Ad26.COV2.S at low or high dose, single or two shots; a few received placebo; per-sample allocation not given. Sampling was performed 63 days after the first vaccine or placebo injection. Aged 18-55 years, donor was enrolled in Boston in the early 2020s. Concerning this clone itself: Its target is unknown.

Clones were read by immunoSEQ multiplex PCR, and TCRdb kept only the in-frame ones, dropping some. The table records about 350,000 clones, about 88% of them present only once. This CDR3 spans 16 amino acids. Germline V lookup: CDR1 PRHDT, CDR2 FYEKMQ (reference sequence). Trimming took off 5 bases at V and 8 bases at J, with 21 bases between the two ends. The chain carries TRBV13 and TRBJ1-4, with D perhaps matching TRBD1 (5 bases). The origin of this receptor is a person between 18 and 65 years old who received the Ad26.COV2.S COVID-19 vaccine or a placebo. The sample consisted of peripheral blood, taken in a trial of Ad26.COV2.S vaccine versus placebo. The CDR3 bases are TGTGCCAGCAGCGAGAATACCGGGGCCTCGAGGGAAAAACTGTTTTTT. The encoded protein is CASSENTGASREKLFF.